The 20 T cell receptor beta chains below come from one sample, sequenced in a study of T cells in Graves' hyperthyroidism and ophthalmopathy. Amplification of TCR beta CDR3 regions was performed using RNA transcripts as template. The HTBI primer set drove a first-round RT-PCR of the TCR CDR3. In TCRdb, the multiplex PCR reads were re-called with MiXCR into one record per CDR3 protein. The data hold about 590,000 distinct CDR3 sequences, with approximately 15% observed a single time. Sequenced sample: blood. The source of these receptors is a woman aged 18-30 years with Graves' ophthalmopathy.

A note on this clonotype: This could be a read error, since a much larger clone is one nucleotide away. CDR3 residues: CASSPPEKETQYF. In nucleotides, the CDR3 is TGTGCCAGCAGCCCCCCCGAGAAAGAGACCCAGTACTTC. The chain carries TRBV7-2 and TRBJ2-5; unclear D gene. V lost 5 bases and J 3 bases, leaving 10 bases between the germline ends. Per germline, CDR1 SGHTA and CDR2 FQGNSA. The CDR3 totals 13 residues.

This clonotype has just a few counts. The V call is TRBV4-2, the J call TRBJ2-6; D is perhaps TRBD1 (5 bases). The CDR3 has 16 residues. CDR1 is LGHNA and CDR2 is YNFKEQ in the germline V gene. Trimming took 0 bases from V and 2 from J, leaving 8 bases between them. The CDR3 sequence: CASSQDQGPGANVLTF. The CDR3 bases are TGTGCCAGCAGCCAAGACCAGGGCCCTGGGGCCAACGTCCTGACTTTC.

This clonotype was observed at least ten times. In nucleotides, the CDR3 is TGTGCCAGCAGCCAAGACCTGGGACAGGGGTTTCGAAACACCATATATTTT. It codes for CASSQDLGQGFRNTIYF. The genes are TRBV3-1 and TRBJ1-3; TRBD1 matches at 10 bases. The CDR3 totals 17 residues. CDR1 is LGHDT, CDR2 YNNKEL, per germline (reference sequence). J lost 5 bases, V lost 0 bases, and 7 bases had no gene match.

This clonotype was seen at least ten times. The chain links TRBV18 to TRBJ1-2, with D possibly matching TRBD1 (6 bases). Trimming pared 4 bases from V and 6 bases from J, leaving 9 bases between. Germline V gene lookup returns CDR1 KGHSH and CDR2 LQKENI. The CDR3 runs 12 residues. This CDR3 reads CASSLAGDGYTF. CDR3 coding DNA: TGTGCCAGCTCACTCGCAGGGGATGGCTACACCTTC. Complete variable domain (other parts from reference TRBV18 and TRBJ1-2): NAGVMQNPRHLVRRRGQEARLRCSPMKGHSHVYWYRQLPEEGLKFMVYLQKENIIDESGMPKERFSAEFPKEGPSILRIQQVVRGDSAAYFCASSLAGDGYTFGSGTRLTVV.

This clonotype has at least ten counts. The V call is TRBV30, the J call TRBJ1-6, with D possibly matching TRBD1 (5 bases). The CDR3 spans 16 residues. CDR1 and CDR2 (germline): GTSNPN, SVGIG (reference sequence). Trimming cost V 0 bases and J 7 bases, with 16 bases left between them. CDR3 region: CAWSVQGAATNSPLHF. CDR3 DNA: TGTGCCTGGAGTGTACAAGGGGCCGCCACCAATTCACCCCTCCACTTT.

This clonotype occurred once. A much larger clone sits a single nucleotide away, making a read error possible. This chain connects TRBV12-3 or TRBV12-4 to TRBJ1-5; 7 nucleotides agree with TRBD1. This CDR3 is 14 amino acids long. CDR3 region: CASRVGGGNQSQHF. CDR3 bases: TGTGCCAGCAGAGTGGGAGGGGGCAATCAGTCCCAGCATTTT.

This clonotype was observed at least ten times. The J gene is TRBJ2-3, the V gene TRBV28; TRBD2 agrees at 12 bases. J lost 5 bases, V lost 3 bases, and 6 bases had no gene match. CDR3 length: 16 residues. Germline loops: CDR1 MDHEN, CDR2 SYDVKM. This chain's CDR3 is CASSFRGGLAGDTQYF. The CDR3 DNA follows: TGTGCCAGCAGTTTCAGGGGGGGACTAGCGGGAGATACGCAGTATTTT.

This clonotype has a count of ten or more. The J gene is TRBJ1-1, the V gene TRBV28, with D unclear. Germline V CDR1 and CDR2: MDHEN, SYDVKM. Trimming took off 8 bases at V and 1 base at J, with 11 bases between the two ends. The CDR3 totals 13 residues. The chain's CDR3 is CASYGFPNTEAFF. The CDR3 nucleotides read TGTGCCAGCTACGGTTTCCCGAACACTGAAGCTTTCTTT.

This clonotype was picked up many times. The V gene is TRBV7-8, the J gene TRBJ2-2; no clear D gene. CDR1 and CDR2 (germline): SGHVS, FQNEAQ. Trimming took off 1 base at V and 8 bases at J, with 2 bases between the two ends. The CDR3 covers 11 residues. The CDR3 sequence: CASSLEGELFF. The CDR3 DNA is TGTGCCAGCAGCTTAGAGGGGGAGCTGTTTTTT. Supplemented by reference TRBV7-8 and TRBJ2-2, the full variable domain reads GAGVSQSPRYKVAKRGQDVALRCDPISGHVSLFWYQQALGQGPEFLTYFQNEAQLDKSGLPSDRFFAERPEGSVSTLKIQRTQQEDSAVYLCASSLEGELFFGEGSRLTVL.

In this sample, this clonotype turned up a few times. The chain is built from TRBV6-1 and TRBJ2-1; TRBD1 aligns across 8 bases. J was trimmed by 2 bases and V by 1 base; bases with no gene match: 1. CDR3 length: 15 amino acids. CDR1 and CDR2 (germline): MNHNS, SASEGT. CDR3 nucleotides: TGTGCCAGCAGTGAAGGGACAGGGCCCTACAATGAGCAGTTCTTC. It specifies CASSEGTGPYNEQFF.

This clonotype was recorded a few times. The chain couples TRBV4-1 to TRBJ1-5, with D maybe TRBD1 (5 bases). The CDR3 consists of 15 residues. The germline gives CDR1 MGHRA, CDR2 YSYEKL. The V end lost 5 bases, the J end lost 3 bases, and 14 bases lay between the germline ends. The CDR3 region is CASSRLDRYNQPQHF. The DNA for the CDR3 is TGCGCCAGCAGCAGACTTGACAGATACAATCAGCCCCAGCATTTT.

The gene calls are TRBV5-6 and TRBJ2-2, with D perhaps TRBD1 (6 bases). Germline lookup yields CDR1 SGHDT and CDR2 YYEEEE. The CDR3 spans 16 residues. The V end was cut by 0 bases, the J end by 1 base, with 10 bases between. The CDR3 reads CASSLAWTVNTGELFF. The CDR3 DNA sequence: TGTGCCAGCAGCTTGGCCTGGACAGTGAACACCGGGGAGCTGTTTTTT.

The genes are TRBV5-1 and TRBJ2-7, with D uncertain. The germline V and J ends were trimmed by 4 bases and 7 bases, with 21 bases remaining between them. Germline lookup yields CDR1 SGHRS and CDR2 YFSETQ. CDR3 length: 15 amino acids. The CDR3 loop reads CASSVELNGFDEQYF. In nucleotides, the CDR3 is TGCGCCAGCAGCGTAGAACTAAACGGGTTCGATGAGCAGTACTTC.

This clonotype has at least ten counts. This chain links TRBV2 with TRBJ2-5; D is possibly TRBD2 (6 bases). Trimming shortened V by 10 bases and J by 4 bases, and 22 bases separated the two germline ends. Per the germline V gene, CDR1 is SNHLY and CDR2 is FYNNEI. This CDR3 spans 15 amino acids. CDR3: CATLSQPGEAETQYF. The CDR3 coding sequence is TGTGCCACCCTAAGCCAGCCGGGAGAGGCAGAGACCCAGTACTTC.

The sample holds many counts of this clonotype. V gene TRBV19 combines with J gene TRBJ2-7; tentatively, D is TRBD2 (5 bases). CDR3 length equals 13 residues. Trimming removed 5 bases from V and 3 bases from J, with 11 bases in between. The germline gives CDR1 LNHDA, CDR2 SQIVND (reference sequence). The CDR3 DNA reads as TGTGCCAGTAGTGCGAGGGTTTACTACGAGCAGTACTTC. It specifies CASSARVYYEQYF. Full variable domain (rest looked up from reference TRBV19 and TRBJ2-7): DGGITQSPKYLFRKEGQNVTLSCEQNLNHDAMYWYRQDPGQGLRLIYYSQIVNDFQKGDIAEGYSVSREKKESFPLTVTSAQKNPTAFYLCASSARVYYEQYFGPGTRLTVT.

At least ten counts were recorded for this clonotype. The rearrangement links TRBV30 to TRBJ2-7; D is possibly TRBD2 (6 bases). V was shortened by 4 bases and J by 1 base, with 14 bases between the two germline ends. The CDR3 length is 14 residues. From germline, CDR1 is GTSNPN and CDR2 SVGIG (reference sequence). The CDR3 DNA reads TGTGCCTGGAATATCGATAGCGGTTCCTACGAGCAGTACTTC. This translates into CAWNIDSGSYEQYF.

This clonotype turned up a few times. J is TRBJ2-3 and V is TRBV5-1; D may be TRBD1 (6 bases). This CDR3 contains 13 residues. With 7 bases removed from V and 6 bases from J, the gap between germline ends came to 15 bases. Germline-derived CDR1 and CDR2 are SGHRS and YFSETQ. For the CDR3, the DNA is TGCGCCAGCGGGACCCCGAGGGGGGATACGCAGTATTTT. Encoded protein: CASGTPRGDTQYF. The full variable domain, with the rest looked up from reference TRBV5-1 and TRBJ2-3, is KAGVTQTPRYLIKTRGQQVTLSCSPISGHRSVSWYQQTPGQGLQFLFEYFSETQRNKGNFPGRFSGRQFSNSRSEMNVSTLELGDSALYLCASGTPRGDTQYFGPGTRLTVL.

This clonotype was observed many times. The chain employs TRBV4-3 and TRBJ2-7, with no clear D. The CDR3 runs 13 residues. Trimming took off 4 bases at V and 4 bases at J, with 11 bases between the two ends. Germline-derived CDR1 and CDR2 are LGHNA and YSLEER. CDR3 sequence reads: CASSLPPPYEQYF. In nucleotides, the CDR3 is TGCGCCAGCAGCCTACCTCCGCCATACGAGCAGTACTTC.

The chain joins TRBV19 to TRBJ1-2; unclear D gene. Germline CDR1 LNHDA, CDR2 SQIVND (reference sequence). The CDR3 contains 13 residues. V lost 4 bases, J lost 8 bases, and 14 bases lay in between. The CDR3 DNA sequence: TGTGCCAGTAGTAGAGACGGTTGGAGAGGCTACACCTTC. Translating gives CASSRDGWRGYTF.

A few counts support this clonotype. V gene TRBV19 combines with J gene TRBJ1-5; possible D gene TRBD1, 5 bases. Trimming took off 5 bases at V and 7 bases at J, with 15 bases between the two ends. This CDR3 spans 14 amino acids. CDR1 and CDR2 from the germline V gene are LNHDA and SQIVND (reference sequence). The CDR3 loop reads CASSETGLGQPQHF. The CDR3 coding sequence is TGTGCCAGTAGTGAAACAGGCCTCGGGCAGCCCCAGCATTTT. Filled out from reference TRBV19 and TRBJ1-5, the complete variable domain reads DGGITQSPKYLFRKEGQNVTLSCEQNLNHDAMYWYRQDPGQGLRLIYYSQIVNDFQKGDIAEGYSVSREKKESFPLTVTSAQKNPTAFYLCASSETGLGQPQHFGDGTRLSIL.